Included here is one TCR beta chain sequence, with context. The protocol was immunoSEQ multiplex PCR, while the TCRdb copy is restricted to in-frame clones and leaves out a portion. This sample carries nearly 50,000 clones, over 80% of them seen once, and the ten largest clones take 2% to 2.5%. The data are from a study of blood T cell repertoires in COVID-19. Germline assignment: CDR1 KGHSH and CDR2 LQKENI. The CDR3 has 13 residues. J gave up 0 bases and V 8 bases, and 4 bases lay outside the gene matches. The clonotype comes from a woman aged 80 or over with COVID-19, enrolled during active disease. The source material was peripheral blood. The chain joins TRBV18 to TRBJ2-7, with 7 positions matching TRBD1. DNA of the CDR3: TGTGCCAGCCTGGGGGACAGCTCCTACGAGCAGTACTTC. It encodes CASLGDSSYEQYF.